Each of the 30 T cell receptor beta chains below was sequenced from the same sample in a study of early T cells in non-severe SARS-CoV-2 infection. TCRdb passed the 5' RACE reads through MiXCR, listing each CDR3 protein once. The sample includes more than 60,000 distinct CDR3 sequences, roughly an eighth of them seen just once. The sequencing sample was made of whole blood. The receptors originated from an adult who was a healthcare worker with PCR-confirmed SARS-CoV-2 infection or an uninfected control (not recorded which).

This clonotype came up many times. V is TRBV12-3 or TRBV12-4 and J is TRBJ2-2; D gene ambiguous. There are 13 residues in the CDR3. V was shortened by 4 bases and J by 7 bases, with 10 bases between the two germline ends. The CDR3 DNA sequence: TGTGCCAGCAGTTCTCTGAAGATCGGGGAGCTGTTTTTT. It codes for CASSSLKIGELFF.

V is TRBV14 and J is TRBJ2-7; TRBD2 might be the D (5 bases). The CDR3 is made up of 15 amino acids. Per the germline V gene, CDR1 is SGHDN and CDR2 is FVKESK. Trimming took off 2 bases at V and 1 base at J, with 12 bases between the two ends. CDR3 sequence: CASSQRRGSSYEQYF. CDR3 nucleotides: TGTGCCAGCAGCCAACGACGCGGGTCTTCCTACGAGCAGTACTTC.

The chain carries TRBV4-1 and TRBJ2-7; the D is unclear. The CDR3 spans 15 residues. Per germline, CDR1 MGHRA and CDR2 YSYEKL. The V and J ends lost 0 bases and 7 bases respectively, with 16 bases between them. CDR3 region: CASSQEIQKPVEQYF. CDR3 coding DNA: TGCGCCAGCAGCCAAGAAATTCAGAAGCCTGTTGAGCAGTACTTC.

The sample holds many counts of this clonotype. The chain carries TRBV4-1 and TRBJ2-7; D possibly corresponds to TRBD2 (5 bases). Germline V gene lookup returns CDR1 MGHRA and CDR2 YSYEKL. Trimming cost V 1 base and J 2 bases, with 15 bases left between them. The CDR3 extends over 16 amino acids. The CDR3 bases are TGCGCCAGCAGCCAAGGGGTAGGAGAGCGGACCTACGAGCAGTACTTC. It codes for CASSQGVGERTYEQYF.

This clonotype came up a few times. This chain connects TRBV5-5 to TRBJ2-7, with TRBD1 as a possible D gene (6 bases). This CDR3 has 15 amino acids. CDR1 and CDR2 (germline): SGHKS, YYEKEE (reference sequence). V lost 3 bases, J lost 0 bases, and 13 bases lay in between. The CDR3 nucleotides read TGTGCCAGCAGCTCGGCCGACAGGAGCTCCTACGAGCAGTACTTC. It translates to CASSSADRSSYEQYF.

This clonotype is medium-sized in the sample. The CDR3 here is CSVEASGEGFF. As DNA, the CDR3 is TGCAGCGTTGAAGCTAGCGGGGAGGGGTTCTTC. V and J are TRBV29-1 and TRBJ2-1; TRBD2 aligns across 9 bases. CDR1 SQVTM and CDR2 ANQGSEA come from the germline V gene. CDR3 length: 11 amino acids. The ends lost 1 base at V and 15 bases at J; junction bases unmatched: 4.

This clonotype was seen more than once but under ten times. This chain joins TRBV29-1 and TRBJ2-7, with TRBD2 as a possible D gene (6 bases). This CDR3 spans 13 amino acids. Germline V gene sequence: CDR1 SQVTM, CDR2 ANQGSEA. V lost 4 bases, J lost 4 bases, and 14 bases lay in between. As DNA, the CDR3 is TGCAGCGTTGGCGGGACCCGAGGGTACGAGCAGTACTTC. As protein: CSVGGTRGYEQYF.

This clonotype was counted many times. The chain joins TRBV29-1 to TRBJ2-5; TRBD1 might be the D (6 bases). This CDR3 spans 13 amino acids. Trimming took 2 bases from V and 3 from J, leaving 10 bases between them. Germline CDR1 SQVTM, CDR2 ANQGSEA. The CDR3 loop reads CSVEQGLEETQYF. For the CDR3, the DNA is TGCAGCGTTGAACAGGGGCTAGAAGAGACCCAGTACTTC.

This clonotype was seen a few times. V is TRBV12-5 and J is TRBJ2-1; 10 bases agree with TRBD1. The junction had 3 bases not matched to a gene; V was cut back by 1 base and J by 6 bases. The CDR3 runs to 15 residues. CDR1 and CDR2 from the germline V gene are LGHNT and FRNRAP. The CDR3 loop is CASGLGGQGGNEQFF. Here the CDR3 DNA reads TGTGCTAGTGGTTTGGGTGGACAGGGGGGCAATGAGCAGTTCTTC.

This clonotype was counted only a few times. Written as DNA, the CDR3 is TGTGCCAGTTCCCTACGGAGAAGCACAGATACGCAGTATTTT. This codes for CASSLRRSTDTQYF. The chain has TRBV27 and TRBJ2-3; unclear D gene. This CDR3 has 14 amino acids. Trimming cost V 9 bases and J 0 bases, with 13 bases left between them. From germline, CDR1 is MNHEY and CDR2 SMNVEV (reference sequence).

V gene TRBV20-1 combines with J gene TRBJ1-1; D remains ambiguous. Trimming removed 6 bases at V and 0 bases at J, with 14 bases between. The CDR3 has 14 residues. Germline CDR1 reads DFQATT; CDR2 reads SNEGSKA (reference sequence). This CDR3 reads CSAILGSLNTEAFF. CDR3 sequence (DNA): TGCAGTGCCATACTAGGATCTCTGAACACTGAAGCTTTCTTT.

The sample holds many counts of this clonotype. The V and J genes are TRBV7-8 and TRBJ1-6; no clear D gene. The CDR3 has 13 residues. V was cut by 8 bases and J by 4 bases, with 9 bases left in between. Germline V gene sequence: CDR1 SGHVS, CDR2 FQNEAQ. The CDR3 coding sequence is TGTGCCAGCTCCCCGGGGTATAATTCACCCCTCCACTTT. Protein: CASSPGYNSPLHF.

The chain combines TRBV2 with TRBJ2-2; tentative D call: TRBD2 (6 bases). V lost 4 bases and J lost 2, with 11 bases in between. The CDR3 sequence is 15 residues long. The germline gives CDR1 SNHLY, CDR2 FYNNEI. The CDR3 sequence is CASSVWDSNTGELFF. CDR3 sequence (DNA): TGTGCCAGCAGTGTTTGGGACTCCAACACCGGGGAGCTGTTTTTT.

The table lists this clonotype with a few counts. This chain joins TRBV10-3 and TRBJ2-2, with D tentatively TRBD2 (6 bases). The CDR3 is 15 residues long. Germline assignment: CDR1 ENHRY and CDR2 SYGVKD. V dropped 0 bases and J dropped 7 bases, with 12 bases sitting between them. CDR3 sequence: CAISESTGAVGELFF. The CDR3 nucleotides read TGTGCCATCAGTGAGTCCACGGGAGCGGTCGGGGAGCTGTTTTTT.

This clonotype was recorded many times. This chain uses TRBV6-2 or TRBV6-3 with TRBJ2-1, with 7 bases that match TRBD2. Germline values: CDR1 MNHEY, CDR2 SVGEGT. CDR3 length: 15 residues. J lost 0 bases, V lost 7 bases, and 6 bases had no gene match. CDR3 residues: CASTSSGLSYNEQFF. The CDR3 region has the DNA TGTGCCAGCACCTCTAGCGGCCTCTCCTACAATGAGCAGTTCTTC.

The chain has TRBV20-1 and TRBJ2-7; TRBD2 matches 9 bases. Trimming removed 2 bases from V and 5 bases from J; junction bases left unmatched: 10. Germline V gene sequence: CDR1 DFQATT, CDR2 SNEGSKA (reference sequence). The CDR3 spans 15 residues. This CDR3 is CSARSFVAGGNEQYF. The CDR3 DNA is TGCAGTGCTAGATCCTTTGTGGCGGGAGGGAACGAGCAGTACTTC.

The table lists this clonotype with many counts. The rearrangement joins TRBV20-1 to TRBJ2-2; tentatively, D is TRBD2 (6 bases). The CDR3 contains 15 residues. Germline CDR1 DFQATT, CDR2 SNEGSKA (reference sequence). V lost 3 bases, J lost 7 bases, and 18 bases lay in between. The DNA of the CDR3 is TGCAGTGCTAGGACCCTCCCGGGGAGGAGCGGGGAGCTGTTTTTT. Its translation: CSARTLPGRSGELFF.

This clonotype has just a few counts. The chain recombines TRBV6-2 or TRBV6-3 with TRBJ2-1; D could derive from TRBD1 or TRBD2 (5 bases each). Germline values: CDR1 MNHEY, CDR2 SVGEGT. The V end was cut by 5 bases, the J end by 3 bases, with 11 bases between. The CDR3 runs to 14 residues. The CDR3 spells CASSPGPHYNEQFF. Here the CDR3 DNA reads TGTGCCAGCAGTCCGGGACCTCACTACAATGAGCAGTTCTTC.

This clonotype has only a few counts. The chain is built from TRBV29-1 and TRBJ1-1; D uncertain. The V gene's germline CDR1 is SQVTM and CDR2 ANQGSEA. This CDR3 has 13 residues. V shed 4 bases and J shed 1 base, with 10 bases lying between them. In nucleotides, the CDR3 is TGCAGCGTTGGCTGGGGTGGGAACACTGAAGCTTTCTTT. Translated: CSVGWGGNTEAFF.

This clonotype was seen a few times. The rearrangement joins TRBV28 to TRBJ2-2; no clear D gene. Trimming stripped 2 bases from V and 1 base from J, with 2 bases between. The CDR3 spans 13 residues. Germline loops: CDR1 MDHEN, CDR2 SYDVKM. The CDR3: CASSLKNTGELFF. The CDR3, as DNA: TGTGCCAGCAGTTTAAAGAACACCGGGGAGCTGTTTTTT.

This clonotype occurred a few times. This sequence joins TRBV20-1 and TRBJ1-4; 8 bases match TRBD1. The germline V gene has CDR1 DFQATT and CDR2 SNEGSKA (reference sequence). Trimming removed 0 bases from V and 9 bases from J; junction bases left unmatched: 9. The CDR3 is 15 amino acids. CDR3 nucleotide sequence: TGCAGTGCTAGAGAAACCGGGACAGGCGGTCAAAAACTGTTTTTT. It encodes CSARETGTGGQKLFF.

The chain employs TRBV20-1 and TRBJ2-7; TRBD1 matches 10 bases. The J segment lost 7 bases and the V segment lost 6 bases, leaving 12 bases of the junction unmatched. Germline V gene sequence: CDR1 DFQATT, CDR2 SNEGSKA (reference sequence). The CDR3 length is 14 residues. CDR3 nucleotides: TGCAGTGCAACGACAGGGGGCCGGACCGAGGAGCAGTACTTC. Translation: CSATTGGRTEEQYF.

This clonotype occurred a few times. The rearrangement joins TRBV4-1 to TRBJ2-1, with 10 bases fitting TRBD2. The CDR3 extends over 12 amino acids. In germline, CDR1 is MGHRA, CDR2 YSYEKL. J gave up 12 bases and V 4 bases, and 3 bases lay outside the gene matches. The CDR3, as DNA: TGCGCCAGCAGCCTTTTAGCGGGGGGGCAGTTCTTC. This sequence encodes CASSLLAGGQFF.

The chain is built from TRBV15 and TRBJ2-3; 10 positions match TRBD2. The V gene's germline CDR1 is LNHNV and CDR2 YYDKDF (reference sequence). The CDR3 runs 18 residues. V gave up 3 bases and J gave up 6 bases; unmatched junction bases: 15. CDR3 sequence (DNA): TGTGCCACCAGCAGGATACCCGGGGCTAGCGGGAGTAAGGATACGCAGTATTTT. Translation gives CATSRIPGASGSKDTQYF.

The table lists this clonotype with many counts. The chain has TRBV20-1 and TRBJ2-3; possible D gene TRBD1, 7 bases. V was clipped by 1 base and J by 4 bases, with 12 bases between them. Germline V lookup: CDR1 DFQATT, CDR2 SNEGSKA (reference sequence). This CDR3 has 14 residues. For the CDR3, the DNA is TGCAGTGCTAGAGGACCAGGGGGGTCAGATACGCAGTATTTT. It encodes CSARGPGGSDTQYF.

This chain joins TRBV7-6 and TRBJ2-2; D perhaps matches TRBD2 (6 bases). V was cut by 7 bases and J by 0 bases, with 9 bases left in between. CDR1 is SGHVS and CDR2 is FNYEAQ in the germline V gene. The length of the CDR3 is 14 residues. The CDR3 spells CASNAGPNTGELFF. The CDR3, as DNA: TGTGCCAGCAATGCGGGGCCGAACACCGGGGAGCTGTTTTTT.

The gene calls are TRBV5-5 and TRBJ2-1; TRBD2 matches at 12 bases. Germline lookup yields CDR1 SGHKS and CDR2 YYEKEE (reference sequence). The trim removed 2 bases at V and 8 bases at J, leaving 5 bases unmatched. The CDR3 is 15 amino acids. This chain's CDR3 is CASSFLAGGPDEQFF. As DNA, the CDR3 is TGTGCCAGCAGCTTCCTAGCGGGAGGGCCGGATGAGCAGTTCTTC.

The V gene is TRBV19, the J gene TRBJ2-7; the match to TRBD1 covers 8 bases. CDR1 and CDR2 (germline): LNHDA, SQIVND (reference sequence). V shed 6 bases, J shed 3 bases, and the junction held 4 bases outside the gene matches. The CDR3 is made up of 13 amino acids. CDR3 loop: CASRGTGLYEQYF. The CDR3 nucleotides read TGTGCCAGTAGGGGGACAGGTCTCTACGAGCAGTACTTC.

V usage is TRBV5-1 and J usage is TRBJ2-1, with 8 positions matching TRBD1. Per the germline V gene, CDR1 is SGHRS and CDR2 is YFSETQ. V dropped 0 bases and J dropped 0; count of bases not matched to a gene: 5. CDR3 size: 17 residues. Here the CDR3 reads CASSLATGEASYNEQFF. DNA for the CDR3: TGCGCCAGCAGCTTGGCGACAGGGGAGGCCTCCTACAATGAGCAGTTCTTC.

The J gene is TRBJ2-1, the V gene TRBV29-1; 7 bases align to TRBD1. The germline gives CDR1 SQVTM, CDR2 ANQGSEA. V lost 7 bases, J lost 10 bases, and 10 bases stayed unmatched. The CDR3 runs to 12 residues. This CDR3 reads CSARDSAAEQFF. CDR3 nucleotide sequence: TGCAGCGCAAGGGACAGCGCCGCAGAGCAGTTCTTC.